This entry features one TCR beta chain sequence. Its antigen is as yet unknown. The time point denotes: week 35, safety follow-up. Alongside topical imiquimod, each dose of vaccine comprised 300 ug of mutant IDH1 20-mer peptide. The study enrolled donors with new WHO grade 3 or 4 IDH1-mutant, ATRX-lost astrocytomas. The sample originates from a study of a mutant IDH1 vaccine in newly diagnosed glioma. Study overall: The earlier regimen, radiotherapy, temozolomide, or both, was most often both.

This table comes from immunoSEQ multiplex PCR, and its TCRdb copy is limited to in-frame clones, with some not included. The repertoire holds approximately 45,000 clones, with 88% as singletons. Germline V gene sequence: CDR1 MNHEY, CDR2 SMNVEV (reference sequence). V was shortened by 5 bases and J by 5 bases, with 12 bases between the two germline ends. CDR3 size: 13 residues. Study-wide results and limits: More than 80% of patients showed vaccine-induced immune responses across multiple MHC alleles.

This material consisted of PBMCs, taken from a glioma patient whose treatment included an IDH1 peptide vaccine. This chain uses TRBV27 with TRBJ1-1; possibly TRBD1 for D (6 bases). The sequence was collected from a woman between 40 and 55 years old with glioma. The CDR3 coding sequence is TGTGCCAGCAGTCAACAGGGTAGGACTGAAGCTTTCTTT. This sequence encodes CASSQQGRTEAFF.